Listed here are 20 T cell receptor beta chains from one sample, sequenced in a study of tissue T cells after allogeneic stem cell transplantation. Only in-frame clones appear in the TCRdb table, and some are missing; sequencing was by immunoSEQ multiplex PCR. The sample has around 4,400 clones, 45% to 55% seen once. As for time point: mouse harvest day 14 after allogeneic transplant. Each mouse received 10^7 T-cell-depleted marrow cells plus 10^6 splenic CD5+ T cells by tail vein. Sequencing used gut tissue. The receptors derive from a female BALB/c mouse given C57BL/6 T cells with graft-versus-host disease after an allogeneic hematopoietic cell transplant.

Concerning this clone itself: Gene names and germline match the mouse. The CDR3 protein is CASSLGLANYAEQFF. The CDR3 DNA, read in part, is TGTGCCAGCAGTCTCGGACTGGCTAACTATGCTGAGCAGTTC. This chain uses TRBV19 with TRBJ2-1, with TRBD2 matching over 7 bases. The read halts 1 residue ahead of the CDR3 end, with the missing end drawn from the germline J gene. The CDR3 extends over 15 amino acids. Unmatched junction bases numbered 4, after V lost 4 bases and J lost 0 bases. Germline V gene sequence: CDR1 FNHDT, CDR2 SITEND (reference sequence).

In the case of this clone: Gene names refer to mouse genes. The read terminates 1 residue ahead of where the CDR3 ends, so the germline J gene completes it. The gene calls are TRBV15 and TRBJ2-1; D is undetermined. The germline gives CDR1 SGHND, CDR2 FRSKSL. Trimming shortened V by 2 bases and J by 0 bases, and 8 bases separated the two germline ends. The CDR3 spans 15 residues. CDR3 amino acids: CASSLPGYNYAEQFF. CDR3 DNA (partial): TGTGCCAGCAGTTTACCTGGTTATAACTATGCTGAGCAGTTC.

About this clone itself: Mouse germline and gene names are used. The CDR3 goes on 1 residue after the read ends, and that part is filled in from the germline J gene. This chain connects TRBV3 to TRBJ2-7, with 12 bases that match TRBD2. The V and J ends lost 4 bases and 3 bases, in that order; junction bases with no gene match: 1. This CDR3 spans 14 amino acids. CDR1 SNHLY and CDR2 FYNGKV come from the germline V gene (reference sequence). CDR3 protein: CASSWDWGVYEQYF. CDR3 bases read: TGTGCCAGCAGCTGGGACTGGGGGGTCTATGAACAGTAC.

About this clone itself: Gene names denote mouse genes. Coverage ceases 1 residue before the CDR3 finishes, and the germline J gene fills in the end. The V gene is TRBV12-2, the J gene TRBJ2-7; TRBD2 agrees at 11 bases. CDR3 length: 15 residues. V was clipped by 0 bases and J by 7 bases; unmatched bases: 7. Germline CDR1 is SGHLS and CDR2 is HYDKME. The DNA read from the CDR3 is TGTGCCAGCTCTCTCCTACTGGGGGGGCTGGAGGAACAGTAC. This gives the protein CASSLLLGGLEEQY. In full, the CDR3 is CASSLLLGGLEEQYF.

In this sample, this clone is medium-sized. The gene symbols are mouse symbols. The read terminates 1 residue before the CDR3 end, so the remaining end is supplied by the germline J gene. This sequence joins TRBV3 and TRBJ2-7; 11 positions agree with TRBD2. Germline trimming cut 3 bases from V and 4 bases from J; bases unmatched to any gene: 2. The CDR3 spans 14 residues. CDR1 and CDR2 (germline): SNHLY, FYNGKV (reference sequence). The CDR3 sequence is CASSLGTGGYEQYF. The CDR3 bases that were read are TGTGCCAGCAGCTTGGGGACTGGGGGTTATGAACAGTAC. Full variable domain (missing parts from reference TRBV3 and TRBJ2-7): GPKVLQIPSHQIIDMGQMVTLNCDPVSNHLYFYWYKQILGQQMEFLVNFYNGKVMEKSKLFKDQFSVERPDGSYFTLKIQPTALEDSAVYFCASSLGTGGYEQYFGPGTRLTVL.

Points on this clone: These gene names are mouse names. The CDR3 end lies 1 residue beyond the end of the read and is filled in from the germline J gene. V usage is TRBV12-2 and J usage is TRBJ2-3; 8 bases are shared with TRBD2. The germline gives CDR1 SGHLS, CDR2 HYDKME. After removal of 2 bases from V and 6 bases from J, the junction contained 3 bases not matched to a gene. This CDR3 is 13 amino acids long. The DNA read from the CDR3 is TGTGCCAGCTCTCGTACTGGGGGCGAAACGCTGTAT. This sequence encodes CASSRTGGETLY. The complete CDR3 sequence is CASSRTGGETLYF.

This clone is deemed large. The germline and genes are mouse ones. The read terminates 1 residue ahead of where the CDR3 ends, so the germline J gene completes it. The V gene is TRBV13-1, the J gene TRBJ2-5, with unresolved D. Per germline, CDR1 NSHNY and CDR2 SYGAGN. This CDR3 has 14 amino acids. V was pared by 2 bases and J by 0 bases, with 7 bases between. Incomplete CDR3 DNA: TGTGCCAGCAGTGAAAGGGCGAACCAAGACACCCAGTAC. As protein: CASSERANQDTQY. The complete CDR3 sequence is CASSERANQDTQYF.

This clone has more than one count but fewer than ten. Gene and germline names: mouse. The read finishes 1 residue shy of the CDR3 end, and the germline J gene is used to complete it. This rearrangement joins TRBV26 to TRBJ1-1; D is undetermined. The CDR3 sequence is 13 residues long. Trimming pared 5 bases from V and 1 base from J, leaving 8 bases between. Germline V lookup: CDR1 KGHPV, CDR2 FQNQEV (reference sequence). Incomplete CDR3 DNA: TGTGCCAGCAGTTCCTACATAAACACAGAAGTCTTC. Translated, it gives CASSSYINTEVF. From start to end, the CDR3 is CASSSYINTEVFF.

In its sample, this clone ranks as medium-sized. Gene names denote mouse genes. The CDR3 loop reads CASSPGTGGAQEEQYF. The sequenced part of the CDR3 DNA is TGTGCCAGCTCCCCCGGGACTGGGGGGGCGCAGGAGGAACAGTAC. The V gene is TRBV12-1, the J gene TRBJ2-7; TRBD2 agrees at 14 bases. The read ends 1 residue shy of where the CDR3 ends; the end is completed using the germline J gene. The CDR3 has 16 residues. V lost 4 bases to trimming and J lost 7 bases; unmatched junction nucleotides: 11. In germline, CDR1 is SGHSN, CDR2 HYEKVE.

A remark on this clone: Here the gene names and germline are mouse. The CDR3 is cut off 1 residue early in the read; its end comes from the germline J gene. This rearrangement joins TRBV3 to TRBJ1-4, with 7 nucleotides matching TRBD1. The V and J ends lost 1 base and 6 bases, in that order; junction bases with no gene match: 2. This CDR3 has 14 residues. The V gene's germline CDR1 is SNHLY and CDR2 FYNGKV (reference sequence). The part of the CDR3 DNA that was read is TGTGCCAGCAGCTTAGAGGGGGCGCACGAAAGATTATTT. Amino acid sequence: CASSLEGAHERLF. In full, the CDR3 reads CASSLEGAHERLFF.

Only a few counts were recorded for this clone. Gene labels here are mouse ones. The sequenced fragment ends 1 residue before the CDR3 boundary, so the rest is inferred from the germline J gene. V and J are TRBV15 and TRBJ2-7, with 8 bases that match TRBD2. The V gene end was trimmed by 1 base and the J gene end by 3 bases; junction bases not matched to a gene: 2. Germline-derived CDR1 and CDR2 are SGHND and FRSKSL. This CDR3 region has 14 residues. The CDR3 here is CASSLGTGYYEQYF. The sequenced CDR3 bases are TGTGCCAGCAGTTTAGGGACTGGGTACTATGAACAGTAC.

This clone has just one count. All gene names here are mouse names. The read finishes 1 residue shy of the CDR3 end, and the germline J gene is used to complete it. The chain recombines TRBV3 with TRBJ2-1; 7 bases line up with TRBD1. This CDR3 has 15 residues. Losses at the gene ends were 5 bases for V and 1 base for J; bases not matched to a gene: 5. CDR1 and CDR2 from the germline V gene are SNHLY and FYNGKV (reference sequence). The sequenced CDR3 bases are TGTGCCAGCAGCCCCCCGGGACAGAACTATGCTGAGCAGTTC. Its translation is CASSPPGQNYAEQF. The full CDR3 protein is CASSPPGQNYAEQFF.

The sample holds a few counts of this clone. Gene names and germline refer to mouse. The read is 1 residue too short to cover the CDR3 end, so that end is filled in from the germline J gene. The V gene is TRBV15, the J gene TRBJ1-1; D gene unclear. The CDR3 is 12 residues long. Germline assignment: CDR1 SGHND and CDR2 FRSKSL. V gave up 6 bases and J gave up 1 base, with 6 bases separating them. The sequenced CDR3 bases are TGTGCCAGCAGGCGACAAAACACAGAAGTCTTC. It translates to CASRRQNTEVF. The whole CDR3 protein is CASRRQNTEVFF.

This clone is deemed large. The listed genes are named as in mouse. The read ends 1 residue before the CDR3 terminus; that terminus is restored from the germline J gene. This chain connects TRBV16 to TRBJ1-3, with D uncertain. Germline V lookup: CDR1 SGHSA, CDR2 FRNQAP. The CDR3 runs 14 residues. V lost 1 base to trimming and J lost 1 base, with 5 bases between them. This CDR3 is CASSLAKSGNTLYF. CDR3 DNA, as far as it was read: TGTGCAAGCAGCTTAGCCAAATCTGGAAATACGCTCTAT.

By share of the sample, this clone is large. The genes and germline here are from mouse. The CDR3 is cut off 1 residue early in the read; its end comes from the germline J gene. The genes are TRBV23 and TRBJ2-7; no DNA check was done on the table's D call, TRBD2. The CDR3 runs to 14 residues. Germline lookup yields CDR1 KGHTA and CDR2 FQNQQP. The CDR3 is CSSSRTGGPYEQYF. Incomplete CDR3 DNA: TGCTCCAGCAGTCGGACTGGGGGGCCATATGAACAGTAC.

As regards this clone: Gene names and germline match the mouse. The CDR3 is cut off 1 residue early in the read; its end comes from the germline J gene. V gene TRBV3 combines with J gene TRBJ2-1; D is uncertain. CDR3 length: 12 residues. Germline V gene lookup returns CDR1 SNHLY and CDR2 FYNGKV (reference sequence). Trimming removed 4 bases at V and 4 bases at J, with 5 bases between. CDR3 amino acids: CASSSTYAEQFF. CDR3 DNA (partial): TGTGCCAGCAGCTCAACATATGCTGAGCAGTTC.

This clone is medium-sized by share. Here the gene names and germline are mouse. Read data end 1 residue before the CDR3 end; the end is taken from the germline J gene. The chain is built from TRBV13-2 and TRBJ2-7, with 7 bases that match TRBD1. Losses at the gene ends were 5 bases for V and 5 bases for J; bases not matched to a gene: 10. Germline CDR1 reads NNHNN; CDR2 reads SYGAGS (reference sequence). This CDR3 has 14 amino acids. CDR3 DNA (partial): TGTGCCAGCGGAGATAGGGCAGGGGGTGATGAACAGTAC. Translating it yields CASGDRAGGDEQY. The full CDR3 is CASGDRAGGDEQYF.

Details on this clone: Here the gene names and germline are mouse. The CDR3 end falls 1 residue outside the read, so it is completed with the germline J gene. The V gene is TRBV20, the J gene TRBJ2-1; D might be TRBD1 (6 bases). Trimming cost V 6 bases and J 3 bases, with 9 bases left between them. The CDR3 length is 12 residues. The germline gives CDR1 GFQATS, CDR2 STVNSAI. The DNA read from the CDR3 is TGTGGTGCGGGACATCTCTATGCTGAGCAGTTC. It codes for CGAGHLYAEQF. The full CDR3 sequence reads CGAGHLYAEQFF.

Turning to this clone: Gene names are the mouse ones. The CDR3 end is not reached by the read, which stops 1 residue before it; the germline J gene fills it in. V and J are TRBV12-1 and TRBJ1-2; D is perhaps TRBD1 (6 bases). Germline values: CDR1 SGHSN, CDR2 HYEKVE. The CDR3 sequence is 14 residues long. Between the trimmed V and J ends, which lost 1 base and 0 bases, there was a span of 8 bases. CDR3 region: CASSLGTTNSDYTF. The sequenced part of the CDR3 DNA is TGTGCCAGCTCTCTAGGGACAACAAACTCCGACTACACC.

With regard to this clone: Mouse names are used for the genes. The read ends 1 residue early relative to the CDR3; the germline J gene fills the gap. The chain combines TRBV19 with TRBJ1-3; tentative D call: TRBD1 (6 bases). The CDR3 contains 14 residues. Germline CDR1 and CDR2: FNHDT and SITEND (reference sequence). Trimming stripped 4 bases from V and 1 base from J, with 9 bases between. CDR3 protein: CASSSDRSGNTLYF. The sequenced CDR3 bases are TGTGCCAGCAGTTCCGACAGGTCTGGAAATACGCTCTAT. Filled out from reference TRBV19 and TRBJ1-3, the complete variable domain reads GGIITQTPKFLIGQEGQKLTLKCQQNFNHDTMYWYRQDSGKGLRLIYYSITENDLQKGDLSEGYDASREKKSSFSLTVTSAQKNEMAVFLCASSSDRSGNTLYFGEGSRLIVV.